Each of the 20 T cell receptor beta chains below was sequenced from the same sample in a study of blood T cell repertoires in COVID-19. Sequenced by immunoSEQ multiplex PCR; TCRdb stores in-frame clones only, minus some. The sample lists under 300,000 clones; about 90% were seen once. Material for sequencing was peripheral blood. The receptor set was obtained from a man aged 25 to 40 with COVID-19, enrolled during active disease.

The chain joins TRBV19 to TRBJ1-6; 7 nucleotides agree with TRBD1. This CDR3 is built from 14 residues. Germline V CDR1 and CDR2: LNHDA, SQIVND (reference sequence). V was clipped by 5 bases and J by 10 bases; unmatched bases: 8. This CDR3 is CASSVRQGQSPLHF. CDR3 nucleotide sequence: TGTGCCAGTAGTGTCCGACAGGGACAATCACCCCTCCACTTT. The complete variable domain, with remaining parts taken from reference TRBV19 and TRBJ1-6, reads DGGITQSPKYLFRKEGQNVTLSCEQNLNHDAMYWYRQDPGQGLRLIYYSQIVNDFQKGDIAEGYSVSREKKESFPLTVTSAQKNPTAFYLCASSVRQGQSPLHFGNGTRLTVT.

V is TRBV6-5 and J is TRBJ2-3; 7 bases are shared with TRBD2. Germline V gene data show CDR1 as MNHEY and CDR2 as SVGAGI. The CDR3 is made up of 15 amino acids. V shed 0 bases, J shed 0 bases, and the junction held 0 bases outside the gene matches. The CDR3 DNA follows: TGTGCCAGCAGTTACTCGGGAGGGAGCACAGATACGCAGTATTTT. It yields the protein CASSYSGGSTDTQYF.

The chain combines TRBV2 with TRBJ1-5; 7 positions agree with TRBD1. Per the germline V gene, CDR1 is SNHLY and CDR2 is FYNNEI. The CDR3 sequence is 13 residues long. Germline trimming cut 6 bases from V and 9 bases from J; bases unmatched to any gene: 8. CDR3 coding DNA: TGTGCCAGCAGCGGGACAGTCCCTGGGCCCCAGCATTTT. Protein sequence: CASSGTVPGPQHF. Looking up the rest from reference TRBV2 and TRBJ1-5 gives the full variable domain: EPEVTQTPSHQVTQMGQEVILRCVPISNHLYFYWYRQILGQKVEFLVSFYNNEISEKSEIFDDQFSVERPDGSNFTLKIRSTKLEDSAMYFCASSGTVPGPQHFGDGTRLSIL.

The chain employs TRBV19 and TRBJ1-1; the D gene is possibly TRBD1 (6 bases). Germline-derived CDR1 and CDR2 are LNHDA and SQIVND (reference sequence). The CDR3 contains 15 residues. V lost 4 bases and J lost 3, with 15 bases in between. CDR3 residues: CASSKYRVGDTEAFF. CDR3 bases: TGTGCCAGTAGTAAGTACAGGGTCGGGGACACTGAAGCTTTCTTT.

The chain has TRBV20-1 and TRBJ1-5; D gene ambiguous. The CDR3 extends over 12 amino acids. The V and J ends lost 3 bases and 7 bases respectively, with 10 bases between them. Germline-derived CDR1 and CDR2 are DFQATT and SNEGSKA (reference sequence). The chain's CDR3 is CSASAGPQPQHF. Here the CDR3 DNA reads TGCAGTGCTAGTGCCGGTCCCCAGCCCCAGCATTTT.

The chain is built from TRBV5-1 and TRBJ1-5, with a tentative D call TRBD1 (5 bases). V lost 4 bases and J 4 bases, leaving 18 bases between the germline ends. The germline gives CDR1 SGHRS, CDR2 YFSETQ. There are 16 residues in the CDR3. In DNA form, the CDR3 reads TGCGCCAGCAGCCTATATCCGGAGGGGCCTAATCAGCCCCAGCATTTT. Translating it yields CASSLYPEGPNQPQHF.

The genes are TRBV28 and TRBJ2-5; D possibly corresponds to TRBD1 (5 bases). The CDR3 covers 15 residues. Looked up from germline, CDR1 is MDHEN and CDR2 is SYDVKM. Deletions cut 6 bases from V and 2 bases from J, with 16 bases between. The CDR3 sequence: CASRNRYTLQETQYF. CDR3 nucleotides: TGTGCCAGCAGGAACAGGTACACGTTGCAAGAGACCCAGTACTTC.

V usage is TRBV30 and J usage is TRBJ1-5; possible D gene TRBD1, 5 bases. The ends were cut back, 1 base at V and 5 bases at J, with 12 bases in the middle. The CDR3 sequence is 14 residues long. Germline V gives CDR1 GTSNPN, CDR2 SVGIG (reference sequence). CDR3 sequence (DNA): TGTGCCTGGAGTGGGTCCAGGGTAGATCAGCCCCAGCATTTT. Translation: CAWSGSRVDQPQHF. Using reference TRBV30 and TRBJ1-5 for the parts outside the CDR3, the full variable domain is SQTIHQWPATLVQPVGSPLSLECTVEGTSNPNLYWYRQAAGRGLQLLFYSVGIGQISSEVPQNLSASRPQDRQFILSSKKLLLSDSGFYLCAWSGSRVDQPQHFGDGTRLSIL.

The genes are TRBV12-3 or TRBV12-4 and TRBJ1-1, with D hard to call. The CDR3 sequence is 11 residues long. V was clipped by 6 bases and J by 7 bases, with 9 bases between them. The DNA of the CDR3 is TGTGCCAGCAGCCGAGGGATTGAAGCTTTCTTT. This gives the protein CASSRGIEAFF.

The chain couples TRBV3-1 (or the pseudogene TRBV3-2) to TRBJ1-2; no reliable D call. Germline V gene lookup returns CDR1 LGHDT and CDR2 YNNKEL (reference sequence). Trimming stripped 4 bases from V and 8 bases from J, with 14 bases between. The CDR3 is 13 residues long. The CDR3: CASSPREGGGYTF. Written as DNA, the CDR3 is TGTGCCAGCAGCCCCCGGGAGGGTGGAGGCTACACCTTC.

The chain combines TRBV11-1 with TRBJ1-6; D uncertain. Trimming pared 5 bases from V and 10 bases from J, leaving 15 bases between. There are 14 residues in the CDR3. Germline V CDR1 and CDR2: SGHAT, FQDESV (reference sequence). In DNA, the CDR3 is TGTGCCAGCAGCCCGGCTCGACCGGGATCACCCCTCCACTTT. Its translation: CASSPARPGSPLHF.

V gene TRBV12-3 or TRBV12-4 combines with J gene TRBJ2-3, with D possibly matching TRBD1 (6 bases). V shed 5 bases and J shed 9 bases, with 12 bases lying between them. CDR3 length: 12 residues. The CDR3 is CASSAGTRTQYF. The CDR3 DNA is TGTGCCAGCAGTGCCGGGACAAGGACGCAGTATTTT.

The gene calls are TRBV4-1 and TRBJ1-5; a possible D gene is TRBD1 (5 bases). V was cut by 3 bases and J by 0 bases, with 12 bases left in between. Germline V lookup: CDR1 MGHRA, CDR2 YSYEKL. This CDR3 is 16 amino acids long. The CDR3 DNA sequence: TGCGCCAGCAGCCATCCCCAGGGTGTTAGCAATCAGCCCCAGCATTTT. Residues: CASSHPQGVSNQPQHF.

The chain has TRBV6-5 and TRBJ1-6; 7 positions agree with TRBD1. Germline CDR1 and CDR2: MNHEY and SVGAGI. V lost 5 bases to trimming and J lost 13 bases; unmatched junction nucleotides: 8. The CDR3 runs to 13 residues. This CDR3 is CASSPTDRIPLHF. The CDR3 nucleotides are TGTGCCAGCAGTCCCACGGACAGGATCCCCCTCCACTTT.

CDR3 sequence (DNA): TGTGCCAGCAGCCCCGAAGCTCGGGGGGCTGGCTACACCTTC. Translation: CASSPEARGAGYTF. The chain uses TRBV4-2 and TRBJ1-2, with TRBD1 as a possible D gene (6 bases). CDR1 and CDR2 from the germline V gene are LGHNA and YNFKEQ. This CDR3 is built from 14 residues. V gave up 4 bases and J gave up 7 bases, with 16 bases separating them.

This sequence joins TRBV18 and TRBJ1-1, with TRBD1 as a possible D gene (5 bases). The CDR3 has 15 residues. The V end was cut by 4 bases, the J end by 5 bases, with 17 bases between. Germline V gene lookup returns CDR1 KGHSH and CDR2 LQKENI. The CDR3 DNA reads as TGTGCCAGCTCACGCCTCGGAGGGGTTCGAACTGAAGCTTTCTTT. It specifies CASSRLGGVRTEAFF.

The chain employs TRBV11-2 and TRBJ2-2; D may be TRBD1 (6 bases). This CDR3 has 16 amino acids. CDR1 is SGHAT and CDR2 is FQNNGV in the germline V gene. V lost 1 base and J 4 bases, leaving 13 bases between the germline ends. The CDR3 spells CASSLVNQGSTGELFF. The CDR3 region has the DNA TGTGCCAGCAGCTTAGTTAATCAGGGGTCCACCGGGGAGCTGTTTTTT.

The table lists this clone with a count of one. V is TRBV30 and J is TRBJ2-2; D is perhaps TRBD2 (6 bases). Trimming shortened V by 0 bases and J by 4 bases, and 9 bases separated the two germline ends. The CDR3 totals 14 residues. Germline V lookup: CDR1 GTSNPN, CDR2 SVGIG (reference sequence). In nucleotides, the CDR3 is TGTGCCTGGAGTGTACTAGCAAGCACCGGGGAGCTGTTTTTT. This sequence encodes CAWSVLASTGELFF.

V usage is TRBV28 and J usage is TRBJ1-2, with TRBD1 matching over 9 bases. The CDR3 runs to 14 residues. After removal of 5 bases from V and 1 base from J, the junction contained 2 bases not matched to a gene. Germline V gene data show CDR1 as MDHEN and CDR2 as SYDVKM. CDR3 residues: CASSVGQGNYGYTF. CDR3 bases: TGTGCCAGCAGTGTGGGACAGGGTAACTATGGCTACACCTTC.

The chain joins TRBV6-2 or TRBV6-3 to TRBJ1-5; TRBD1 matches 7 bases. Germline assignment: CDR1 MNHEY and CDR2 SVGEGT. CDR3 length equals 18 residues. Unmatched junction bases numbered 16, after V lost 2 bases and J lost 6 bases. The CDR3 region is CASSYPNTGVRGSQPQHF. Written as DNA, the CDR3 is TGTGCCAGCAGTTACCCAAATACAGGGGTTCGTGGCAGTCAGCCCCAGCATTTT.